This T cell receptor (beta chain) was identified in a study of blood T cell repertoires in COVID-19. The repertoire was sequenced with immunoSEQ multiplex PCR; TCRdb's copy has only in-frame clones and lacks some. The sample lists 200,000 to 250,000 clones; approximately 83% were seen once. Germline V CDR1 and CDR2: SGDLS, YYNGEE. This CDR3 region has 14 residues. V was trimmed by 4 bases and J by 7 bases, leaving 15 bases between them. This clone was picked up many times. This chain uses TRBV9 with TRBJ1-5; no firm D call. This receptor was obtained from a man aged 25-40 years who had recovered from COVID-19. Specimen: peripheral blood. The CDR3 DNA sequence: TGTGCCAGCAGCCTGGGCCCGGAAGGCCAGCCCCAGCATTTT. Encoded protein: CASSLGPEGQPQHF.